Below are 27 T cell receptor beta chains sequenced from a single sample in a study of blood T cell repertoires in COVID-19. Assay used: immunoSEQ multiplex PCR; TCRdb lists only in-frame clones, some missing. The table includes about 150,000 clones, 84% detected once. The sequenced material came from PBMCs or T cells enriched from blood (not recorded which). Receptors were obtained from a woman in her forties or fifties with acute COVID-19.

The J gene is TRBJ1-5, the V gene TRBV28; 11 bases fit TRBD1. The CDR3 runs 15 residues. Looked up from germline, CDR1 is MDHEN and CDR2 is SYDVKM. V dropped 8 bases and J dropped 4; count of bases not matched to a gene: 7. CDR3 loop: CASWEGQGGNQPQHF. CDR3 in DNA: TGTGCCAGCTGGGAGGGACAGGGGGGAAATCAGCCCCAGCATTTT.

This clone was seen more than once but under ten times. The V gene is TRBV7-9, the J gene TRBJ1-1, with a tentative D call TRBD1 (6 bases). This CDR3 has 16 residues. V dropped 5 bases and J dropped 3 bases, with 19 bases sitting between them. Germline lookup yields CDR1 SEHNR and CDR2 FQNEAQ (reference sequence). CDR3 in DNA: TGTGCCAGCAGCCCCCGTCGACAGGAGGCGGACACTGAAGCTTTCTTT. Protein sequence: CASSPRRQEADTEAFF.

This clone was observed a handful of times. The genes are TRBV24-1 and TRBJ2-3, with D possibly matching TRBD2 (7 bases). The germline V gene has CDR1 KGHDR and CDR2 SFDVKD. V gave up 10 bases and J gave up 2 bases, with 12 bases separating them. The CDR3 is 13 amino acids. CDR3 amino acids: CATEGGLTDTQYF. The CDR3 coding sequence is TGTGCCACTGAGGGGGGGCTCACAGATACGCAGTATTTT.

The chain carries TRBV12-3 or TRBV12-4 and TRBJ2-7; possible D gene TRBD1, 5 bases. Between the trimmed V and J ends, which lost 4 bases and 4 bases, there was a span of 5 bases. CDR3 size: 11 residues. This chain's CDR3 is CASSSGYEQYF. The DNA for the CDR3 is TGTGCCAGCAGTTCAGGGTACGAGCAGTACTTC.

To note about this clone: This specimen includes other DNA sequences encoding the same CDR3. This chain links TRBV6-5 with TRBJ2-7; 7 nucleotides agree with TRBD1. The germline CDR1 and CDR2 sequences are MNHEY and SVGAGI. The CDR3 sequence is 15 residues long. Trimming at V came to 0 bases and at J to 2 bases, leaving 4 bases not matched to a gene. For the CDR3, the DNA is TGTGCCAGCAGTTACTCCGAGGGGGCGACCTACGAGCAGTACTTC. It yields the protein CASSYSEGATYEQYF.

This chain joins TRBV7-2 and TRBJ2-5, with unresolved D. V lost 1 base to trimming and J lost 5 bases, with 8 bases between them. The CDR3 sequence is 13 residues long. The germline V gene encodes CDR1 SGHTA and CDR2 FQGNSA. CDR3 in amino acids: CASSLGGSETQYF. DNA of the CDR3: TGTGCCAGCAGCTTAGGAGGCTCGGAGACCCAGTACTTC.

The chain recombines TRBV10-1 with TRBJ1-2; 11 bases align to TRBD1. The germline V gene encodes CDR1 WNHNN and CDR2 SYGVQD (reference sequence). This CDR3 has 15 residues. The ends lost 2 bases at V and 2 bases at J; junction bases unmatched: 1. CDR3 residues: CASSEGDRGNYGYTF. The CDR3 nucleotides read TGCGCCAGCAGTGAGGGGGACAGGGGGAACTATGGCTACACCTTC.

V and J are TRBV6-2 or TRBV6-3 and TRBJ2-3; D unresolved. This CDR3 spans 15 amino acids. The germline V gene has CDR1 MNHEY and CDR2 SVGEGT. The V end was cut by 2 bases, the J end by 6 bases, with 15 bases between. The CDR3 DNA reads TGTGCCAGCAGTTACGTTGGTCGGAGATGGGATACGCAGTATTTT. Residues: CASSYVGRRWDTQYF.

This chain joins TRBV9 and TRBJ2-7; TRBD1 aligns across 8 bases. Germline-derived CDR1 and CDR2 are SGDLS and YYNGEE. With 3 bases clipped from V and 5 bases from J, the junction kept 10 bases outside the gene matches. This CDR3 has 15 amino acids. The CDR3, as DNA: TGTGCCAGCAGCGAATCCTTCAGGGGGCGCGACGAGCAGTACTTC. It specifies CASSESFRGRDEQYF.

The CDR3 region has the DNA TGTGCCAGCAGCTTAGCGGGGTTTATTGGGGGCAGGGTCACTGAAGCTTTCTTT. The encoded protein is CASSLAGFIGGRVTEAFF. The V gene is TRBV7-9, the J gene TRBJ1-1; a possible D gene is TRBD1 (6 bases). CDR1 and CDR2 from the germline V gene are SEHNR and FQNEAQ (reference sequence). The ends were cut back, 0 bases at V and 4 bases at J, with 21 bases in the middle. The CDR3 length is 18 residues.

This clone was seen a single time. This chain connects TRBV7-2 to TRBJ2-7; D is possibly TRBD1 (6 bases). The V and J ends lost 2 bases and 4 bases respectively, with 9 bases between them. The CDR3 length is 13 residues. CDR1 SGHTA and CDR2 FQGNSA come from the germline V gene. The CDR3 protein is CASSLNRAYEQYF. The CDR3 DNA follows: TGTGCCAGCAGCTTAAACAGGGCTTACGAGCAGTACTTC.

This chain uses TRBV5-1 with TRBJ1-4; TRBD1 agrees at 9 bases. The J segment lost 3 bases and the V segment lost 4 bases, leaving 7 bases of the junction unmatched. The germline CDR1 and CDR2 sequences are SGHRS and YFSETQ. There are 16 residues in the CDR3. In nucleotides, the CDR3 is TGCGCCAGCAGCGACGGGACAGGGATTGCTAATGAAAAACTGTTTTTT. This encodes CASSDGTGIANEKLFF. The full variable domain, its missing parts supplied by reference TRBV5-1 and TRBJ1-4, is KAGVTQTPRYLIKTRGQQVTLSCSPISGHRSVSWYQQTPGQGLQFLFEYFSETQRNKGNFPGRFSGRQFSNSRSEMNVSTLELGDSALYLCASSDGTGIANEKLFFGSGTQLSVL.

This sequence joins TRBV6-1 and TRBJ2-2; D unresolved. The CDR3 is 15 residues long. Germline CDR1 and CDR2: MNHNS and SASEGT. Trimming pared 0 bases from V and 8 bases from J, leaving 13 bases between. The CDR3 nucleotides read TGTGCCAGCAGTGAAGCTGGAGCATCAGCGGGGGAGCTGTTTTTT. Protein sequence: CASSEAGASAGELFF.

J is TRBJ1-2 and V is TRBV7-9, with 9 bases identical to TRBD1. Trimming cost V 5 bases and J 4 bases; bases outside gene matches: 2. The CDR3 runs to 13 residues. In germline, CDR1 is SEHNR, CDR2 FQNEAQ (reference sequence). CDR3 in DNA: TGTGCCAGCAGCCCGGGACAGGGCTATGGCTACACCTTC. Protein sequence: CASSPGQGYGYTF. The full variable domain, completed using reference TRBV7-9 and TRBJ1-2, is DTGVSQNPRHKITKRGQNVTFRCDPISEHNRLYWYRQTLGQGPEFLTYFQNEAQLEKSRLLSDRFSAERPKGSFSTLEIQRTEQGDSAMYLCASSPGQGYGYTFGSGTRLTVV.

This chain links TRBV18 with TRBJ2-1; the match to TRBD2 covers 9 bases. The CDR3 has 14 amino acids. J gave up 10 bases and V 0 bases, and 4 bases lay outside the gene matches. Germline CDR1 and CDR2: KGHSH and LQKENI. In DNA, the CDR3 is TGTGCCAGCTCACCACCTTCTAGCGGGGACGAGCAGTTCTTC. This codes for CASSPPSSGDEQFF.

The chain uses TRBV4-3 and TRBJ2-7; 7 nucleotides agree with TRBD2. Germline loops: CDR1 LGHNA, CDR2 YSLEER. The CDR3 sequence is 16 residues long. J lost 2 bases, V lost 1 base, and 8 bases had no gene match. This CDR3 is CASSQGAGVAAYEQYF. The DNA of the CDR3 is TGCGCCAGCAGCCAAGGGGCGGGAGTAGCGGCCTACGAGCAGTACTTC.

The CDR3 region is CASSSVVSGRRPYEQYF. The DNA for the CDR3 is TGTGCCAGCAGCTCCGTCGTGAGCGGGAGAAGGCCCTACGAGCAGTACTTC. The chain is built from TRBV27 and TRBJ2-7; 8 nucleotides agree with TRBD2. The CDR3 loop spans 17 amino acids. The germline V gene has CDR1 MNHEY and CDR2 SMNVEV (reference sequence). J was trimmed by 2 bases and V by 6 bases; bases with no gene match: 15.

This sequence joins TRBV13 and TRBJ2-5; D remains unclear. The CDR3 spans 14 residues. V was cut by 0 bases and J by 4 bases, with 9 bases left in between. Germline V CDR1 and CDR2: PRHDT, FYEKMQ (reference sequence). DNA for the CDR3: TGTGCCAGCAGCTTAGGCGTACAGATAGAGACCCAGTACTTC. Translation gives CASSLGVQIETQYF.

The chain is built from TRBV7-9 and TRBJ1-5; possibly TRBD1 for D (5 bases). V gave up 2 bases and J gave up 4 bases, with 9 bases separating them. Germline V gene lookup returns CDR1 SEHNR and CDR2 FQNEAQ (reference sequence). CDR3 length: 14 residues. The chain's CDR3 is CASSLQGSNQPQHF. The CDR3 nucleotides read TGTGCCAGCAGCTTACAGGGAAGTAATCAGCCCCAGCATTTT.

This rearrangement joins TRBV12-3 or TRBV12-4 to TRBJ1-2; D ambiguous. Deletions cut 6 bases from V and 4 bases from J, with 6 bases between. The CDR3 runs to 11 residues. The CDR3: CASSNSYGYTF. CDR3 nucleotide sequence: TGTGCCAGCAGCAACTCCTATGGCTACACCTTC.

The CDR3 coding sequence is TGCGCCAGCAGCTTGGGGCAGGGACTGGCTGGGGCCAACGTCCTGACTTTC. Translating it yields CASSLGQGLAGANVLTF. This sequence joins TRBV5-1 and TRBJ2-6; D might be TRBD2 (6 bases). V dropped 0 bases and J dropped 2 bases, with 12 bases sitting between them. The CDR3 has 17 amino acids. Germline V gene sequence: CDR1 SGHRS, CDR2 YFSETQ.

This clone was picked up a small number of times. The J gene is TRBJ1-3, the V gene TRBV7-2; D might be TRBD1 (6 bases). This CDR3 has 17 residues. CDR1 is SGHTA and CDR2 is FQGNSA in the germline V gene. V lost 4 bases and J 6 bases, leaving 22 bases between the germline ends. The chain's CDR3 is CASSSYYYRTAENTIYF. CDR3 nucleotide sequence: TGTGCCAGCAGCTCCTATTATTATAGGACAGCGGAAAACACCATATATTTT.

V usage is TRBV11-2 and J usage is TRBJ2-7; D possibly corresponds to TRBD2 (6 bases). V was pared by 5 bases and J by 1 base, with 18 bases between. The germline V gene encodes CDR1 SGHAT and CDR2 FQNNGV. The CDR3 has 16 amino acids. CDR3: CASSPQTPGLSYEQYF. DNA of the CDR3: TGTGCCAGCAGCCCGCAAACACCGGGACTTTCCTACGAGCAGTACTTC.

The J gene is TRBJ1-2, the V gene TRBV19; D call uncertain. The CDR3 spans 15 residues. Trimming took 3 bases from V and 0 from J, leaving 11 bases between them. The germline gives CDR1 LNHDA, CDR2 SQIVND (reference sequence). In DNA, the CDR3 is TGTGCCAGTAGTATTTCCAGTGCAGCTAACTATGGCTACACCTTC. Residues: CASSISSAANYGYTF.

The rearrangement joins TRBV19 to TRBJ1-2; TRBD1 is a possible D gene (5 bases). This CDR3 spans 16 amino acids. Germline loops: CDR1 LNHDA, CDR2 SQIVND (reference sequence). The V and J ends lost 2 bases and 5 bases respectively, with 18 bases between them. The CDR3 loop reads CASSIRARGTGYGYTF. In DNA, the CDR3 is TGTGCCAGTAGTATAAGGGCCCGGGGGACTGGATATGGCTACACCTTC. Supplemented by reference TRBV19 and TRBJ1-2, the full variable domain reads DGGITQSPKYLFRKEGQNVTLSCEQNLNHDAMYWYRQDPGQGLRLIYYSQIVNDFQKGDIAEGYSVSREKKESFPLTVTSAQKNPTAFYLCASSIRARGTGYGYTFGSGTRLTVV.

This chain links TRBV9 with TRBJ1-4; no firm D call. This CDR3 contains 14 residues. V was clipped by 6 bases and J by 8 bases, with 17 bases between them. Germline V gene sequence: CDR1 SGDLS, CDR2 YYNGEE. The CDR3 sequence is CASNGAGRREKLFF. CDR3 nucleotide sequence: TGTGCCAGCAACGGCGCGGGAAGACGGGAAAAACTGTTTTTT. The full variable domain, with the rest looked up from reference TRBV9 and TRBJ1-4, is DSGVTQTPKHLITATGQRVTLRCSPRSGDLSVYWYQQSLDQGLQFLIQYYNGEERAKGNILERFSAQQFPDLHSELNLSSLELGDSALYFCASNGAGRREKLFFGSGTQLSVL.

V and J are TRBV6-6 and TRBJ2-1; unclear D gene. Trimming stripped 3 bases from V and 6 bases from J, with 9 bases between. The CDR3 contains 13 residues. Germline-derived CDR1 and CDR2 are MNHNY and SVGAGI (reference sequence). The CDR3 nucleotides read TGTGCCAGCAGTTATCCTGGCTTCAATGAGCAGTTCTTC. As protein: CASSYPGFNEQFF.